The 26 T cell receptor beta chains reported below all come from one sample, sequenced in a study of T cell responses to AZD1222 COVID-19 vaccine. The repertoire was sequenced with immunoSEQ multiplex PCR; TCRdb's copy has only in-frame clones and lacks some. The data show about 100,000 clones, with 92% seen just once and more than 1.5% held by the top ten. Sequenced here: peripheral blood, sampled on day 0 of AZD1222 vaccination. These receptors were taken from an adult in good health.

The chain uses TRBV6-5 and TRBJ1-5; TRBD1 matches 8 bases. Trimming at V came to 2 bases and at J to 4 bases, leaving 7 bases not matched to a gene. The length of the CDR3 is 16 residues. CDR1 is MNHEY and CDR2 is SVGAGI in the germline V gene. CDR3 amino acids: CASSYRSDRGNQPQHF. CDR3 nucleotide sequence: TGTGCCAGCAGTTACCGGTCCGACAGGGGAAATCAGCCCCAGCATTTT.

The chain links TRBV19 to TRBJ1-6; 8 bases agree with TRBD1. This CDR3 comprises 17 residues. Germline V lookup: CDR1 LNHDA, CDR2 SQIVND (reference sequence). The V and J ends lost 2 bases and 5 bases, in that order; junction bases with no gene match: 8. The CDR3: CASSIFFGQGNNSPLHF. In DNA, the CDR3 is TGTGCCAGTAGTATATTCTTCGGACAGGGTAATAATTCACCCCTCCACTTT.

CDR3 region: CARPITGDLAKNIQYF. The DNA for the CDR3 is TGTGCCAGACCTATTACAGGGGACCTAGCCAAAAACATTCAGTACTTC. The chain is built from TRBV28 and TRBJ2-4; TRBD1 matches 7 bases. CDR3 length: 16 amino acids. J lost 0 bases, V lost 9 bases, and 11 bases had no gene match. Germline values: CDR1 MDHEN, CDR2 SYDVKM. The full variable domain, its missing parts supplied by reference TRBV28 and TRBJ2-4, is DVKVTQSSRYLVKRTGEKVFLECVQDMDHENMFWYRQDPGLGLRLIYFSYDVKMKEKGDIPEGYSVSREKKERFSLILESASTNQTSMYLCARPITGDLAKNIQYFGAGTRLSVL.

The CDR3 protein is CASSVEHYRGRGTEAFF. CDR3 coding DNA: TGTGCCAGTAGTGTCGAGCATTATAGGGGAAGGGGCACTGAAGCTTTCTTT. The chain carries TRBV19 and TRBJ1-1, with D perhaps TRBD1 (5 bases). The V gene's germline CDR1 is LNHDA and CDR2 SQIVND (reference sequence). The CDR3 runs 17 residues. V gave up 5 bases and J gave up 4 bases, with 23 bases separating them.

The rearrangement links TRBV27 to TRBJ1-2; 8 bases fit TRBD1. Losses at the gene ends were 0 bases for V and 6 bases for J; bases not matched to a gene: 6. Germline V gives CDR1 MNHEY, CDR2 SMNVEV (reference sequence). The CDR3 consists of 15 residues. Written as DNA, the CDR3 is TGTGCCAGCAGTTTATCCAGGGGGCGCGTGGATGGCTACACCTTC. Translation gives CASSLSRGRVDGYTF.

The chain has TRBV3-1 (or the pseudogene TRBV3-2) and TRBJ2-3; the D is unclear. The CDR3 covers 13 residues. CDR1 is LGHDT and CDR2 is YNNKEL in the germline V gene (reference sequence). Trimming removed 5 bases at V and 3 bases at J, with 9 bases between. The CDR3 coding sequence is TGTGCCAGCAGCGCCCGGCCGACAGATACGCAGTATTTT. It yields the protein CASSARPTDTQYF.

The J gene is TRBJ2-1, the V gene TRBV3-1 (or the pseudogene TRBV3-2), with TRBD2 identical over 9 bases. There are 19 residues in the CDR3. Germline V gene sequence: CDR1 LGHDT, CDR2 YNNKEL (reference sequence). V lost 0 bases to trimming and J lost 10 bases; unmatched junction nucleotides: 19. CDR3 protein: CASSQDLGLAGSPPLEQFF. CDR3 DNA: TGTGCCAGCAGCCAAGATCTGGGGCTAGCGGGGTCCCCACCATTGGAGCAGTTCTTC.

As regards this clone: Different DNA sequences within this sample yield the same CDR3. The chain is built from TRBV6-1 and TRBJ2-7; 11 positions match TRBD2. Germline-derived CDR1 and CDR2 are MNHNS and SASEGT. The CDR3 totals 15 residues. J was trimmed by 0 bases and V by 3 bases; bases with no gene match: 1. The CDR3 DNA follows: TGTGCCAGCAGTGAGGGGACTAGCGGCTCCTACGAGCAGTACTTC. It translates to CASSEGTSGSYEQYF.

This clone was picked up one time. V is TRBV15 and J is TRBJ1-1, with D unresolved. Trimming shortened V by 0 bases and J by 3 bases, and 5 bases separated the two germline ends. This CDR3 has 13 amino acids. Germline V gene sequence: CDR1 LNHNV, CDR2 YYDKDF (reference sequence). The CDR3 bases are TGTGCCACCAGCAGAGAGTGGGACACTGAAGCTTTCTTT. Encoded protein: CATSREWDTEAFF. The full variable domain, with the rest looked up from reference TRBV15 and TRBJ1-1, is DAMVIQNPRYQVTQFGKPVTLSCSQTLNHNVMYWYQQKSSQAPKLLFHYYDKDFNNEADTPDNFQSRRPNTSFCFLDIRSPGLGDTAMYLCATSREWDTEAFFGQGTRLTVV.

This chain connects TRBV29-1 to TRBJ1-2; TRBD1 aligns across 8 bases. The CDR3 runs to 12 residues. Germline values: CDR1 SQVTM, CDR2 ANQGSEA. The V and J ends lost 3 bases and 5 bases, in that order; junction bases with no gene match: 2. This CDR3 is CSVETGDYGYTF. In nucleotides, the CDR3 is TGCAGCGTTGAGACAGGGGATTATGGCTACACCTTC.

The rearrangement uses TRBV19 and TRBJ1-2; D not certain. The CDR3 has 14 amino acids. CDR1 and CDR2 from the germline V gene are LNHDA and SQIVND (reference sequence). V lost 4 bases and J lost 1, with 10 bases in between. This CDR3 is CASSSQLNNYGYTF. The CDR3 nucleotides read TGTGCCAGTAGTAGCCAGTTAAATAACTATGGCTACACCTTC.

The CDR3 sequence is CASRTARGLNTEAFF. The CDR3, as DNA: TGTGCCAGCAGGACCGCCAGGGGACTCAACACTGAAGCTTTCTTT. The chain employs TRBV5-5 and TRBJ1-1, with D possibly matching TRBD1 (6 bases). The germline V gene has CDR1 SGHKS and CDR2 YYEKEE (reference sequence). Trimming took 5 bases from V and 2 from J, leaving 16 bases between them. The CDR3 loop spans 15 amino acids.

The rearrangement links TRBV18 to TRBJ1-2; possibly TRBD1 for D (5 bases). Looked up from germline, CDR1 is KGHSH and CDR2 is LQKENI. The CDR3 has 14 residues. Trimming cost V 2 bases and J 2 bases, with 9 bases left between them. The CDR3 coding sequence is TGTGCCAGCTCACCATCCAGGGAGAACTATGGCTACACCTTC. It codes for CASSPSRENYGYTF.

V and J are TRBV11-3 and TRBJ1-1, with a possible D match to TRBD1 (6 bases). Trimming pared 1 base from V and 1 base from J, leaving 13 bases between. CDR1 is SGHNT and CDR2 is YENEEA in the germline V gene. This CDR3 is 16 amino acids long. The CDR3 nucleotides read TGTGCCAGCAGCTTAGGGGTGGACAGACCGAACACTGAAGCTTTCTTT. This codes for CASSLGVDRPNTEAFF.

The chain uses TRBV4-2 and TRBJ2-7; 12 bases fit TRBD2. In germline, CDR1 is LGHNA, CDR2 YNFKEQ. This CDR3 is built from 15 residues. The V gene end was trimmed by 1 base and the J gene end by 9 bases; junction bases not matched to a gene: 7. CDR3 DNA sequence: TGTGCCAGCAGCCAAGGGACTAGCGGGGCACTAGTGCAGTACTTC. Translated, it gives CASSQGTSGALVQYF.

The chain couples TRBV6-5 to TRBJ2-7; perhaps TRBD2 as D (6 bases). Deletions cut 2 bases from V and 3 bases from J, with 14 bases between. Germline-derived CDR1 and CDR2 are MNHEY and SVGAGI. The CDR3 has 15 residues. CDR3 coding DNA: TGTGCCAGCAGTTACACAGCGGGTTTGGGCTACGAGCAGTACTTC. It is translated as CASSYTAGLGYEQYF.

This chain joins TRBV7-9 and TRBJ2-7; 10 bases are shared with TRBD2. This CDR3 is 18 amino acids long. Germline V lookup: CDR1 SEHNR, CDR2 FQNEAQ (reference sequence). V gave up 3 bases and J gave up 1 base; unmatched junction bases: 12. For the CDR3, the DNA is TGTGCCAGCAGCTTCATACAAGCGGGAGGGCCGGGTTCCTACGAGCAGTACTTC. This encodes CASSFIQAGGPGSYEQYF.

Only a few counts were recorded for this clone. The chain is built from TRBV28 and TRBJ2-7; either TRBD1 or TRBD2 may fit D (7 bases each). The ends were cut back, 4 bases at V and 9 bases at J, with 25 bases in the middle. The CDR3 has 16 residues. The germline V gene encodes CDR1 MDHEN and CDR2 SYDVKM. The CDR3 reads CASSSGGGGPRTWQYF. DNA for the CDR3: TGTGCCAGCAGTTCCGGGGGAGGGGGCCCTAGGACTTGGCAGTACTTC.

The J gene is TRBJ2-1, the V gene TRBV28; D uncertain. This CDR3 is 17 amino acids long. Trimming took off 11 bases at V and 7 bases at J, with 30 bases between the two ends. Germline values: CDR1 MDHEN, CDR2 SYDVKM. CDR3 amino acids: CASPPTGPLPGLNEQFF. In DNA form, the CDR3 reads TGTGCCTCCCCACCTACCGGGCCTCTCCCCGGGTTGAATGAGCAGTTCTTC.

V is TRBV19 and J is TRBJ1-2; D gene uncertain. The CDR3 consists of 14 residues. Germline assignment: CDR1 LNHDA and CDR2 SQIVND (reference sequence). V dropped 7 bases and J dropped 8 bases, with 20 bases sitting between them. DNA for the CDR3: TGTGCCAGTAACCCTCGGGTTGGGAGCGGCGGCTACACCTTC. This codes for CASNPRVGSGGYTF.

This clone was seen only once. The chain has TRBV19 and TRBJ2-7; TRBD1 aligns across 8 bases. The CDR3 extends over 14 amino acids. With 6 bases clipped from V and 1 base from J, the junction kept 5 bases outside the gene matches. Germline V CDR1 and CDR2: LNHDA, SQIVND (reference sequence). The CDR3 loop reads CASRKDRESYEQYF. CDR3 DNA: TGTGCCAGTAGGAAGGACAGGGAGTCCTACGAGCAGTACTTC.

The chain employs TRBV6-1 and TRBJ1-5, with D uncertain. This CDR3 spans 14 amino acids. Trimming cost V 2 bases and J 1 base, with 6 bases left between them. Germline loops: CDR1 MNHNS, CDR2 SASEGT. CDR3 sequence reads: CASSENGSNQPQHF. CDR3 sequence (DNA): TGTGCCAGCAGTGAAAATGGCAGCAATCAGCCCCAGCATTTT.

The count of this clone is one. This sequence joins TRBV15 and TRBJ1-4, with 7 bases aligning to TRBD1. The length of the CDR3 is 15 residues. Germline V CDR1 and CDR2: LNHNV, YYDKDF (reference sequence). Losses at the gene ends were 3 bases for V and 8 bases for J; bases not matched to a gene: 9. CDR3 bases: TGTGCCACCAGCAGGGCAACAGGGGCGCGGGAAAAACTGTTTTTT. The encoded protein is CATSRATGAREKLFF.

The chain has TRBV9 and TRBJ2-1; TRBD2 might be the D (6 bases). The V end was cut by 1 base, the J end by 0 bases, with 8 bases between. CDR1 SGDLS and CDR2 YYNGEE come from the germline V gene. The CDR3 is 15 residues long. The CDR3, as DNA: TGTGCCAGCAGCGTATGGGGGGACTCCTACAATGAGCAGTTCTTC. Amino acids: CASSVWGDSYNEQFF.

V usage is TRBV12-3 or TRBV12-4 and J usage is TRBJ1-2; D is possibly TRBD1 (5 bases). V lost 6 bases and J 3 bases, leaving 8 bases between the germline ends. The CDR3 sequence is 12 residues long. The DNA for the CDR3 is TGTGCCAGCAGCGGGACGGACTATGGCTACACCTTC. Residues: CASSGTDYGYTF.

This chain links TRBV10-3 with TRBJ2-5; D is possibly TRBD2 (7 bases). This CDR3 has 13 amino acids. V gave up 1 base and J gave up 6 bases, with 9 bases separating them. Germline V lookup: CDR1 ENHRY, CDR2 SYGVKD. The CDR3 is CAISEFGGQTQYF. The DNA of the CDR3 is TGTGCCATCAGTGAGTTCGGGGGGCAGACCCAGTACTTC.